Listed here is a single TCR beta chain. The target antigen is unknown. The data belong to a study of shared clonotypes between healthy human individuals. Regarding the study as a whole: Estimated clonotype richness was generally higher in naive than memory subsets. Read depth was anticipated to influence clonotype sharing among donors. Generation probability values for non-shared clonotypes were lower than those for clonotypes shared by all four donors.

All of the donors resided in Nashville, Tennessee, and each was a Caucasian adult. TCRdb keeps only in-frame clones here, not all; method: immunoSEQ multiplex PCR. Among around 600,000 clones listed, about 96% were seen once. The V end was cut by 2 bases, the J end by 7 bases, with 5 bases between. Germline loops: CDR1 SGHAT, CDR2 FQNNGV. The CDR3 is 12 amino acids. The chain is built from TRBV11-2 and TRBJ1-4; D call uncertain. Source material: naive CD4+ T cells sorted from blood. Subset here: CD45RA+ positively selected. This receptor was identified in a woman in her twenties or thirties in good health. CDR3 bases: TGTGCCAGCAGCTTAATGACTGAAAAACTGTTTTTT. As protein: CASSLMTEKLFF.